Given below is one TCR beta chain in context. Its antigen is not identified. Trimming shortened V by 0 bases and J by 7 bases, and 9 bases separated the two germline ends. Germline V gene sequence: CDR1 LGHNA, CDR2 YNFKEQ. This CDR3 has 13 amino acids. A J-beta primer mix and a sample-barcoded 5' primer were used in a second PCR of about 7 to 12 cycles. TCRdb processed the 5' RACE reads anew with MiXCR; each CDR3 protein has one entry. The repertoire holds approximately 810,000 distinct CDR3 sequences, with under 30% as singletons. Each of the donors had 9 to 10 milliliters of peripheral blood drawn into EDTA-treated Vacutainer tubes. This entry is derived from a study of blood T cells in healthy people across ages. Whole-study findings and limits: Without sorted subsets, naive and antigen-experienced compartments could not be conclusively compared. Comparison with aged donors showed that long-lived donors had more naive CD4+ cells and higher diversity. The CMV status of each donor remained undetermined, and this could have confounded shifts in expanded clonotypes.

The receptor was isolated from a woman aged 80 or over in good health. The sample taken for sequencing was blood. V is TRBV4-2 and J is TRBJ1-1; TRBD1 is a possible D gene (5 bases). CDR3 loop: CASSQESGGEAFF. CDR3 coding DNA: TGTGCCAGCAGCCAAGAGTCGGGGGGTGAAGCTTTCTTT.